The rows below give T cell receptor beta chains drawn from one sample of a study of shared clonotypes between healthy human individuals. The data were produced by immunoSEQ multiplex PCR, yet TCRdb's version contains in-frame clones alone and is incomplete. This table holds 450,000 to 500,000 clones, over 70% found once. What was sequenced was PBMCs. The source is a woman in her 40s in good health. Some clones in this sample may be carry-over from other donors' samples. Both conserved end residues are part of each CDR3. The D gene is left open where the match is weak. Where a row states a size, it is once, few, many or the class of an expanded clone; other rows omit it.

J: TRBJ2-1
size: -
D: TRBD2
V: TRBV27
CDR3: CASSLGRAWDEQFF
DNA: TGTGCCAGCAGTCTAGGGAGGGCCTGGGATGAGCAGTTCTTC

J: TRBJ2-7
size: -
D: TRBD2
V: TRBV10-3
CDR3: CAISTSGSSYEQYF
DNA: TGTGCCATCAGTACTAGCGGGAGCTCCTACGAGCAGTACTTC

J: TRBJ1-5
size: -
D: -
V: TRBV2
CDR3: CASERDKNQPQHF
DNA: TGTGCCAGTGAAAGGGACAAAAATCAGCCCCAGCATTTT

J: TRBJ1-2
size: -
D: TRBD1
V: TRBV6-5
CDR3: CASRKGQGYGYTF
DNA: TGTGCCAGCAGGAAGGGACAGGGATATGGCTACACCTTC

J: TRBJ1-5
size: -
D: -
V: TRBV2
CDR3: CASSEAPVYSNQPQHF
DNA: TGTGCCAGCAGTGAAGCCCCAGTCTATAGCAATCAGCCCCAGCATTTT

J: TRBJ2-2
size: -
D: -
V: TRBV28
CDR3: CASSLFVRDRTGELFF
DNA: TGTGCCAGCAGTTTATTTGTACGGGACCGCACCGGGGAGCTGTTTTTT

J: TRBJ1-2
size: -
D: -
V: TRBV30
CDR3: CAWSVLTIDGYTF
DNA: TGTGCCTGGAGTGTATTGACAATCGATGGCTACACCTTC

J: TRBJ2-1
size: -
D: TRBD1
V: TRBV10-3
CDR3: CAISTGQYNEQFF
DNA: TGTGCCATCAGTACGGGACAGTACAATGAGCAGTTCTTC

J: TRBJ1-1
size: -
D: -
V: TRBV4-1
CDR3: CASSRLQGYMNTEAFF
DNA: TGCGCCAGCAGCCGCCTACAGGGATATATGAACACTGAAGCTTTCTTT

J: TRBJ1-1
size: many
D: -
V: TRBV7-9
CDR3: CASSVQGTEAFF
DNA: TGTGCCAGCAGCGTACAGGGCACTGAAGCTTTCTTT

J: TRBJ2-7
size: -
D: -
V: TRBV7-9
CDR3: CASSHRYEQYF
DNA: TGTGCCAGCAGCCACAGGTACGAGCAGTACTTC

J: TRBJ2-5
size: few
D: -
V: TRBV2
CDR3: CASSEVTGETQYF
DNA: TGTGCCAGCAGTGAAGTGACGGGGGAGACCCAGTACTTC

J: TRBJ2-7
size: -
D: -
V: TRBV28
CDR3: CASSLWAFEQYF
DNA: TGTGCCAGCAGTCTCTGGGCCTTCGAGCAGTACTTC

J: TRBJ2-3
size: -
D: -
V: TRBV2
CDR3: CASSVSDTQYF
DNA: TGTGCCAGCAGCGTGTCTGATACGCAGTATTTT

J: TRBJ2-3
size: -
D: -
V: TRBV10-3
CDR3: CAISSGVSTDTQYF
DNA: TGTGCCATCAGTTCCGGGGTGTCCACAGATACGCAGTATTTT

J: TRBJ2-2
size: -
D: TRBD1
V: TRBV5-1
CDR3: CASRTGSNTGELFF
DNA: TGCGCCAGCAGGACAGGGTCGAACACCGGGGAGCTGTTTTTT